Many counts were recorded for the clone carrying this TCR beta chain. Its target is not known. These data belong to a study of identical twins. Study-wide results and limits: Invariant MAIT and iNKT cells could partly confound zero-insertion analyses.

Between the trimmed V and J ends, which lost 8 bases and 3 bases, there was a span of 10 bases. Per the germline V gene, CDR1 is WNHNN and CDR2 is SYGVQD (reference sequence). The CDR3 length is 13 residues. TCRdb reprocessed the 5' RACE reads with MiXCR, giving one entry per CDR3 protein. Here the sample spans approximately 280,000 distinct CDR3 sequences, under 9% being singletons. Separately, the same data were catalogued under a study of yellow fever vaccine responses in identical twins.

V is TRBV10-1 and J is TRBJ2-2, with a weak D call TRBD1 (5 bases). The clonotype comes from a woman aged 18-29 years in good health. Sequencing was done on a sample of memory (CD45RO+) T cells sorted from blood. The CDR3 nucleotides are TGCGCCAGCTCAGACAGCTACACCGGGGAGCTGTTTTTT. Protein product: CASSDSYTGELFF.